These 10 T cell receptor beta chains share one sample of origin, sequenced in a study of PD-1 blockade in classical Hodgkin lymphoma. After autologous stem cell transplantation all patients relapsed, and prior brentuximab vedotin exposure differed between cohorts. Generated by immunoSEQ multiplex PCR, the TCRdb table keeps only in-frame clones and is missing some. This table holds 40,000 to 55,000 clones, roughly 90% found once. Here the sequenced sample was peripheral blood mononuclear cells (PBMCs), taken at baseline. The receptors were sampled from a human donor with classical Hodgkin lymphoma.

The gene calls are TRBV4-1 and TRBJ2-6, with D possibly matching TRBD2 (6 bases). This CDR3 contains 18 residues. The germline V gene encodes CDR1 MGHRA and CDR2 YSYEKL. V was cut by 1 base and J by 0 bases, with 13 bases left in between. The CDR3 DNA follows: TGCGCCAGCAGCCAAGTGGCGGGAATCCTCTCTGGGGCCAACGTCCTGACTTTC. Translating it yields CASSQVAGILSGANVLTF.

This rearrangement joins TRBV7-9 to TRBJ2-1, with a tentative D call TRBD2 (5 bases). The CDR3 has 16 residues. Deletions cut 0 bases from V and 5 bases from J, with 14 bases between. Germline CDR1 is SEHNR and CDR2 is FQNEAQ (reference sequence). The CDR3: CASSLARGISNNEQFF. Written as DNA, the CDR3 is TGTGCCAGCAGCTTAGCGCGAGGGATTTCCAACAATGAGCAGTTCTTC. Variable domain in full (rest from reference TRBV7-9 and TRBJ2-1): DTGVSQNPRHKITKRGQNVTFRCDPISEHNRLYWYRQTLGQGPEFLTYFQNEAQLEKSRLLSDRFSAERPKGSFSTLEIQRTEQGDSAMYLCASSLARGISNNEQFFGPGTRLTVL.

V usage is TRBV4-1 and J usage is TRBJ2-3; D is unresolved. The V gene's germline CDR1 is MGHRA and CDR2 YSYEKL. The ends were cut back, 0 bases at V and 7 bases at J, with 8 bases in the middle. CDR3 length: 13 residues. CDR3 region: CASSQEYTHTQYF. Written as DNA, the CDR3 is TGCGCCAGCAGCCAAGAATATACACATACGCAGTATTTT.

The chain links TRBV5-6 to TRBJ2-1; 7 nucleotides line up with TRBD2. Germline loops: CDR1 SGHDT, CDR2 YYEEEE. The CDR3 is 16 amino acids. The J segment lost 10 bases and the V segment lost 2 bases, leaving 15 bases of the junction unmatched. CDR3 DNA sequence: TGTGCCAGCAGCTTTTCCCAGGCGGAGGGAGGGCGGGAGCAGTTCTTC. Translated: CASSFSQAEGGREQFF.

The J gene is TRBJ2-1, the V gene TRBV5-4; 13 positions agree with TRBD2. Germline V gives CDR1 SGHNT, CDR2 YYREEE (reference sequence). V trimming: 3 bases; J trimming: 8 bases; junction bases outside the gene matches: 14. The length of the CDR3 is 18 residues. CDR3 DNA: TGTGCCAGCAGCTCACTCAAAACTAGCGGGAGGGCCTTAGATGAGCAGTTCTTC. Translated: CASSSLKTSGRALDEQFF. Drawing the rest from reference TRBV5-4 and TRBJ2-1, the complete variable domain is ETGVTQSPTHLIKTRGQQVTLRCSSQSGHNTVSWYQQALGQGPQFIFQYYREEENGRGNFPPRFSGLQFPNYSSELNVNALELDDSALYLCASSSLKTSGRALDEQFFGPGTRLTVL.

The table lists this clone with a count of one. The chain employs TRBV6-1 and TRBJ2-7, with 9 nucleotides matching TRBD1. The CDR3 totals 14 residues. Losses at the gene ends were 4 bases for V and 3 bases for J; bases not matched to a gene: 4. Per germline, CDR1 MNHNS and CDR2 SASEGT. The CDR3 region has the DNA TGTGCCAGCAGTGTACAGGGGGCGGACTACGAGCAGTACTTC. Residues: CASSVQGADYEQYF.

The table lists this clone with a count of one. The chain joins TRBV1 to TRBJ2-7; the DNA was not used to check the table's D call, TRBD2. TRBV1 is reported as a pseudogene. The CDR3 runs 14 residues. DNA of the CDR3: TGCACCAGCAGCCCGCGGGACTTCTCCTACGAGCAGTACTTC. Translation gives CTSSPRDFSYEQYF.

This chain connects TRBV18 to TRBJ1-2; D is perhaps TRBD1 (6 bases). Trimming pared 3 bases from V and 7 bases from J, leaving 9 bases between. The CDR3 covers 12 residues. In germline, CDR1 is KGHSH, CDR2 LQKENI. The CDR3 region is CASSPDRLGYTF. The DNA for the CDR3 is TGTGCCAGCTCACCTGACAGGCTTGGCTACACCTTC.

The chain is built from TRBV5-1 and TRBJ2-3, with 8 bases fitting TRBD1. CDR1 is SGHRS, CDR2 YFSETQ, per germline. The CDR3 covers 14 residues. V lost 3 bases and J lost 1; bases outside the gene matches: 1. The CDR3 nucleotides are TGCGCCAGCAGCTCGGGACAGGGCACAGATACGCAGTATTTT. Encoded protein: CASSSGQGTDTQYF.

The genes are TRBV4-1 and TRBJ2-5; perhaps TRBD2 as D (5 bases). The CDR3 sequence is 15 residues long. CDR1 is MGHRA and CDR2 is YSYEKL in the germline V gene. V lost 0 bases and J 5 bases, leaving 13 bases between the germline ends. CDR3 DNA: TGCGCCAGCAGCCAAGATGGGCTAGCTGGCGAGACCCAGTACTTC. Translation: CASSQDGLAGETQYF.